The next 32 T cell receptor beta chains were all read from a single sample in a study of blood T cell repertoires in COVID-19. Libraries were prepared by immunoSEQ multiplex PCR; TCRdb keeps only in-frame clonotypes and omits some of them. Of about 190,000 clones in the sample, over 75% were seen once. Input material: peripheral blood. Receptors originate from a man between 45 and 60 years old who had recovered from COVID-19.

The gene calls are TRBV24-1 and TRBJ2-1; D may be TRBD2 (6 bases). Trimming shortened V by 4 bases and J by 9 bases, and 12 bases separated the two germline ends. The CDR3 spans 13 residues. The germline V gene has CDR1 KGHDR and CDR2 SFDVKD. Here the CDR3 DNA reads TGTGCCACCAGTGAGTCCCCAGCGGGTGAGCAGTTCTTC. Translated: CATSESPAGEQFF.

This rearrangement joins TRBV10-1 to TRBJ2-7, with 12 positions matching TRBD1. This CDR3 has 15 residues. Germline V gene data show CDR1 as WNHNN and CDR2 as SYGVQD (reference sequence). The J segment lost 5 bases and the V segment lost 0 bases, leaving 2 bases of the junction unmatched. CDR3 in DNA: TGCGCCAGCAGTGAGTCCGGGACAGGGGGCAACGAGCAGTACTTC. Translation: CASSESGTGGNEQYF.

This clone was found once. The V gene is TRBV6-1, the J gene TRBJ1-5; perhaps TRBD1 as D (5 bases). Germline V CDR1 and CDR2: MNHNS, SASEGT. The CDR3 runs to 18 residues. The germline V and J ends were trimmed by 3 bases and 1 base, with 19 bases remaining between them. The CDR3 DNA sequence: TGTGCCAGCAGTGAGCCAGGGAAATGGGCGGCGAGCAATCAGCCCCAGCATTTT. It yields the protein CASSEPGKWAASNQPQHF.

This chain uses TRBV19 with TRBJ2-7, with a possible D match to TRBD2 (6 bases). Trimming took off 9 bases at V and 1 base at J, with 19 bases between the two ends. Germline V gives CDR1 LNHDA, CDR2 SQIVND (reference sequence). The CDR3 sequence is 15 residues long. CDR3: CARNWGLSLSYEQYF. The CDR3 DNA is TGTGCCAGAAATTGGGGACTTAGTCTTTCCTACGAGCAGTACTTC.

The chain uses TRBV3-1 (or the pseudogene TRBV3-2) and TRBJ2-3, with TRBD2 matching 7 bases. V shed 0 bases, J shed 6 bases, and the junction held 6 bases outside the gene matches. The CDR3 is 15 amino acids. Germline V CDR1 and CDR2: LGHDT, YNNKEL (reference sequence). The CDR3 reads CASSQDAGRADTQYF. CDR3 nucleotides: TGTGCCAGCAGCCAAGATGCGGGGAGGGCTGATACGCAGTATTTT.

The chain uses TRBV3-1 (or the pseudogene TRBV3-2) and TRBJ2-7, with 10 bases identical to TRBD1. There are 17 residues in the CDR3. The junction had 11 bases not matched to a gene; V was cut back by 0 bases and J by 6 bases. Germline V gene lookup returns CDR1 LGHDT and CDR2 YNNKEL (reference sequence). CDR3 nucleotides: TGTGCCAGCAGCCAAGACCTTTCGGGACAGGGGCGTTCCGAGCAGTACTTC. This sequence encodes CASSQDLSGQGRSEQYF.

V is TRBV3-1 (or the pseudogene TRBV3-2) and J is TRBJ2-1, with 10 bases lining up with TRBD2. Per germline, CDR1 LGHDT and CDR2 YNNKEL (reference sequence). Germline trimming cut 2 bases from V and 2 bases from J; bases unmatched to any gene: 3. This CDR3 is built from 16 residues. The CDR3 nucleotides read TGTGCCAGCAGCCAATGGACTAGCGGAACCTACAATGAGCAGTTCTTC. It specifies CASSQWTSGTYNEQFF.

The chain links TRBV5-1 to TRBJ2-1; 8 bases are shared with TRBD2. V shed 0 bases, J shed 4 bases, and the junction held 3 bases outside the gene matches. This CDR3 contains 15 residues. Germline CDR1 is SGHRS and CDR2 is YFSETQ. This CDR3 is CASSLAGRDYNEQFF. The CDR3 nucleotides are TGCGCCAGCAGCTTGGCCGGGAGGGATTACAATGAGCAGTTCTTC.

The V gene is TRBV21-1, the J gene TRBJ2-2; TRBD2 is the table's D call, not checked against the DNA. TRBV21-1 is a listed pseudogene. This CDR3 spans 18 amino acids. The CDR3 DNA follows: TGTGCCAGCAGCACCCCGGGACTAGCGGGAATGCTTCCCGGGGAGCTGTTTTTT. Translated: CASSTPGLAGMLPGELFF.

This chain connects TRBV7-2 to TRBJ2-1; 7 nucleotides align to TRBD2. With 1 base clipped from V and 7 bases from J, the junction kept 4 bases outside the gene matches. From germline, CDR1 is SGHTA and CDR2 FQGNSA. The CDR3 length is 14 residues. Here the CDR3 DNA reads TGTGCCAGCAGCTTAGGCGGGAGTACAAATGAGCAGTTCTTC. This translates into CASSLGGSTNEQFF. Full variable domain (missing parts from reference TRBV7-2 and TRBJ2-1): GAGVSQSPSNKVTEKGKDVELRCDPISGHTALYWYRQSLGQGLEFLIYFQGNSAPDKSGLPSDRFSAERTGGSVSTLTIQRTQQEDSAVYLCASSLGGSTNEQFFGPGTRLTVL.

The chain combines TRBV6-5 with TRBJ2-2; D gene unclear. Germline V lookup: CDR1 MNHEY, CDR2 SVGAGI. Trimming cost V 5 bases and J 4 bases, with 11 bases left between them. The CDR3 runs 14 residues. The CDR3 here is CASSRSVFTGELFF. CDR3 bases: TGTGCCAGCAGTCGGTCGGTCTTCACCGGGGAGCTGTTTTTT.

The CDR3 here is CASSQGSGSWTEAFF. The CDR3 DNA reads as TGTGCCAGCAGCCAAGGGTCAGGATCTTGGACTGAAGCTTTCTTT. The chain carries TRBV3-1 (or the pseudogene TRBV3-2) and TRBJ1-1; no firm D call. V lost 1 base to trimming and J lost 5 bases, with 14 bases between them. This CDR3 comprises 15 residues. CDR1 and CDR2 from the germline V gene are LGHDT and YNNKEL (reference sequence).

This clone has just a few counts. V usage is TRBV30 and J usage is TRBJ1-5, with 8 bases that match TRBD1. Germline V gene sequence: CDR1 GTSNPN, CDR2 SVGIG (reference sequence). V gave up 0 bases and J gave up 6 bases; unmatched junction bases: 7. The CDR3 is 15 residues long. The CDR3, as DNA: TGTGCCTGGAGTGTAGCAGGGGGCACGAGTCAGCCCCAGCATTTT. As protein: CAWSVAGGTSQPQHF. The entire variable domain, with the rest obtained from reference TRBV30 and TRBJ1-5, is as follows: SQTIHQWPATLVQPVGSPLSLECTVEGTSNPNLYWYRQAAGRGLQLLFYSVGIGQISSEVPQNLSASRPQDRQFILSSKKLLLSDSGFYLCAWSVAGGTSQPQHFGDGTRLSIL.

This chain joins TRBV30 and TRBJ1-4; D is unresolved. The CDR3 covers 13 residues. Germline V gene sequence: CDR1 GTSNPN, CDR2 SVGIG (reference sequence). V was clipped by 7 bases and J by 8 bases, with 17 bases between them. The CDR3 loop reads CASRWRVGEKLFF. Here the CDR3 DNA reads TGTGCCTCAAGGTGGAGGGTAGGCGAAAAACTGTTTTTT. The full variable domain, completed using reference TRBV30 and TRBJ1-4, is SQTIHQWPATLVQPVGSPLSLECTVEGTSNPNLYWYRQAAGRGLQLLFYSVGIGQISSEVPQNLSASRPQDRQFILSSKKLLLSDSGFYLCASRWRVGEKLFFGSGTQLSVL.

Here the CDR3 DNA reads TGTGCCACCAGCAGGAGTCAGAACACTGAAGCTTTCTTT. Amino acid sequence: CATSRSQNTEAFF. The chain couples TRBV15 to TRBJ1-1; D gene ambiguous. The CDR3 runs to 13 residues. The germline V gene has CDR1 LNHNV and CDR2 YYDKDF (reference sequence). The V end lost 3 bases, the J end lost 1 base, and 6 bases lay between the germline ends.

CDR3 sequence (DNA): TGTGCCAGCAGCACAGGGGAAAACGTAAACACCATATATTTT. It specifies CASSTGENVNTIYF. The V call is TRBV5-6, the J call TRBJ1-3; 7 nucleotides line up with TRBD1. Germline V gene sequence: CDR1 SGHDT, CDR2 YYEEEE. Trimming cost V 4 bases and J 6 bases; bases outside gene matches: 7. The CDR3 runs 14 residues.

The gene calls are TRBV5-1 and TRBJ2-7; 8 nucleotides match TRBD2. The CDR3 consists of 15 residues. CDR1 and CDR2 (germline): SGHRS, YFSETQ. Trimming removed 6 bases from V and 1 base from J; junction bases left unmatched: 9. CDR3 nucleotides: TGCGCCAGCACTTTGACAGCGGGAGCGTCCTACGAGCAGTACTTC. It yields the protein CASTLTAGASYEQYF.

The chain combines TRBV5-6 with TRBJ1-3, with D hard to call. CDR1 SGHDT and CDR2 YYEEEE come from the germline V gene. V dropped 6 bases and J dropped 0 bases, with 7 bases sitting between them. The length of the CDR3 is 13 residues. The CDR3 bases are TGTGCCAGCACTCAGAACTCTGGAAACACCATATATTTT. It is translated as CASTQNSGNTIYF.

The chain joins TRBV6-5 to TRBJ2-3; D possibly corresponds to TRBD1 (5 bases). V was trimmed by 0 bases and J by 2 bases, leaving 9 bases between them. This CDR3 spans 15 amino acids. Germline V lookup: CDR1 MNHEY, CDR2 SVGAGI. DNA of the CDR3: TGTGCCAGCAGTTACTCGACAGCTTACACAGATACGCAGTATTTT. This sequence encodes CASSYSTAYTDTQYF.

The CDR3 here is CAWSHWGGGSRGEQYF. The CDR3, as DNA: TGTGCCTGGAGCCACTGGGGGGGCGGGAGTAGAGGCGAGCAGTACTTC. The chain is built from TRBV30 and TRBJ2-7; D is possibly TRBD2 (7 bases). CDR3 length: 16 residues. Trimming stripped 3 bases from V and 6 bases from J, with 24 bases between. Germline assignment: CDR1 GTSNPN and CDR2 SVGIG (reference sequence).

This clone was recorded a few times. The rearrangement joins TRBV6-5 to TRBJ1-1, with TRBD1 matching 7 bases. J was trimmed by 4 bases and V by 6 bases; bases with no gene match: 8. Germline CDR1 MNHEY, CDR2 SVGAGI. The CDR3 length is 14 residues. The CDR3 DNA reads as TGTGCCAGCAGCGTCAACAGGGGTAGCACTGAAGCTTTCTTT. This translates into CASSVNRGSTEAFF.

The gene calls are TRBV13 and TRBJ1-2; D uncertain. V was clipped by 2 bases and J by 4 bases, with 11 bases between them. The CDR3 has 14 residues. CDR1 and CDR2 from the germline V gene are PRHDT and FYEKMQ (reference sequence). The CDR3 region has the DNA TGTGCCAGCAGCTTAACCGAGCGGACCTATGGCTACACCTTC. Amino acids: CASSLTERTYGYTF.

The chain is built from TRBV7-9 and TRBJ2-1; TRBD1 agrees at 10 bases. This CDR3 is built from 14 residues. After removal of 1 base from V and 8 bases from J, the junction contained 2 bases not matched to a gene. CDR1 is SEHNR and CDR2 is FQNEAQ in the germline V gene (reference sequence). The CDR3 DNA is TGTGCCAGCAGCTTAGACGGACAGGGGGATGAGCAGTTCTTC. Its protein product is CASSLDGQGDEQFF. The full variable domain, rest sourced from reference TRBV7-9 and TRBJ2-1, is DTGVSQNPRHKITKRGQNVTFRCDPISEHNRLYWYRQTLGQGPEFLTYFQNEAQLEKSRLLSDRFSAERPKGSFSTLEIQRTEQGDSAMYLCASSLDGQGDEQFFGPGTRLTVL.

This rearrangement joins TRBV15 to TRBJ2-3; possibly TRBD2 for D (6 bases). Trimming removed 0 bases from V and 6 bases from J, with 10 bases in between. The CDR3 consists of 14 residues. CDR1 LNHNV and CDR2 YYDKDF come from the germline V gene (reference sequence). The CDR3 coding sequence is TGTGCCACCAGCAGAGATCGGGGGAGGGATACGCAGTATTTT. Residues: CATSRDRGRDTQYF.

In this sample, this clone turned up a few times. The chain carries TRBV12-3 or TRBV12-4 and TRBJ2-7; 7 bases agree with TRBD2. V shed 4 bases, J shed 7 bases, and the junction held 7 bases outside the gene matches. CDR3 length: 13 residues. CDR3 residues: CASSWTSGGEQYF. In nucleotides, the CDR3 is TGTGCCAGCAGTTGGACTAGTGGTGGGGAGCAGTACTTC.

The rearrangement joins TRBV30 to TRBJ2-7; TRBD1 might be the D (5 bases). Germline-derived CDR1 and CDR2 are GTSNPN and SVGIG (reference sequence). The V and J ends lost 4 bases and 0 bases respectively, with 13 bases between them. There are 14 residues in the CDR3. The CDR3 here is CAWTVTVNSYEQYF. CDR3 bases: TGTGCCTGGACCGTGACAGTGAACTCCTACGAGCAGTACTTC.

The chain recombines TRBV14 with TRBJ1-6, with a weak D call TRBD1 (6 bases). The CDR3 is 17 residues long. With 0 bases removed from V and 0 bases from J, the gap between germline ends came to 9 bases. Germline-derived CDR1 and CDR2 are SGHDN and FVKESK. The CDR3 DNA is TGTGCCAGCAGCCAAGAAACAGGGAACTCCTATAATTCACCCCTCCACTTT. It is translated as CASSQETGNSYNSPLHF. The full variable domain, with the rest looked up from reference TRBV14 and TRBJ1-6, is EAGVTQFPSHSVIEKGQTVTLRCDPISGHDNLYWYRRVMGKEIKFLLHFVKESKQDESGMPNNRFLAERTGGTYSTLKVQPAELEDSGVYFCASSQETGNSYNSPLHFGNGTRLTVT.

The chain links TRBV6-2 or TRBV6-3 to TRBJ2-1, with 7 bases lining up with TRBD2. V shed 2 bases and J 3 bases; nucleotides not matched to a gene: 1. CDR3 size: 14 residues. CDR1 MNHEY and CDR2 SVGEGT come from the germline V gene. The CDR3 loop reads CASSYASGYNEQFF. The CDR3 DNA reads TGTGCCAGCAGTTACGCTAGCGGCTACAATGAGCAGTTCTTC.

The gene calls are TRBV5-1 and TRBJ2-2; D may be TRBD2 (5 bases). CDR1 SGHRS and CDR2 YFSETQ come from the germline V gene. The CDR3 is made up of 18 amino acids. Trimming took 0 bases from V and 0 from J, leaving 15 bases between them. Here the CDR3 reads CASSLVPSTRANTGELFF. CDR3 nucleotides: TGCGCCAGCAGCTTGGTTCCTAGCACAAGAGCGAACACCGGGGAGCTGTTTTTT.

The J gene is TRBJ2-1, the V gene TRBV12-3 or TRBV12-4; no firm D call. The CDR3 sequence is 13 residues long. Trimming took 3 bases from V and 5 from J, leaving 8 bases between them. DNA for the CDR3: TGTGCCAGCAGTTTGAGCAGGAACAATGAGCAGTTCTTC. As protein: CASSLSRNNEQFF.

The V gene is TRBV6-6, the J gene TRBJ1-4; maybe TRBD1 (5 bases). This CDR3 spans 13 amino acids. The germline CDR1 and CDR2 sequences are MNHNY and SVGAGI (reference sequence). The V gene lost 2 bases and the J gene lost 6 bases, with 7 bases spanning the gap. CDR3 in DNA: TGTGCCAGCAGTTACGCAGGGTATGAAAAACTGTTTTTT. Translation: CASSYAGYEKLFF.

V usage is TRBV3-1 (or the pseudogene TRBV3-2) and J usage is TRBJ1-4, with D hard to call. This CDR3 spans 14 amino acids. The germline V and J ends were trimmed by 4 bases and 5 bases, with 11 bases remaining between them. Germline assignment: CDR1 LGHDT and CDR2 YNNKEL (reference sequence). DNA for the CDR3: TGTGCCAGCAGCCGCGGGCAGAGGAATGAAAAACTGTTTTTT. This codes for CASSRGQRNEKLFF.